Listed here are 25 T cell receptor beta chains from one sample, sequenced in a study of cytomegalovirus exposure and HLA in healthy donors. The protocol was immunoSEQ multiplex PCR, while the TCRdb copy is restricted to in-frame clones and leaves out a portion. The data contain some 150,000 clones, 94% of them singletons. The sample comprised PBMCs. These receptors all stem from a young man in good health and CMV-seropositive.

CDR3 DNA sequence: TGTGCCAGCAGCTTACCGACAGGGGCGGACACAGATACGCAGTATTTT. Protein product: CASSLPTGADTDTQYF. The gene calls are TRBV11-2 and TRBJ2-3; the match to TRBD1 covers 8 bases. The CDR3 has 16 amino acids. Unmatched junction bases numbered 6, after V lost 2 bases and J lost 2 bases. The germline CDR1 and CDR2 sequences are SGHAT and FQNNGV.

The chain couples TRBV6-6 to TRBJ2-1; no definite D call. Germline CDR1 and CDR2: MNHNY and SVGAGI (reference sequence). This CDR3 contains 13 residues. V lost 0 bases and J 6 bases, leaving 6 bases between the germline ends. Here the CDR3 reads CASSYSDSNEQFF. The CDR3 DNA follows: TGTGCCAGCAGTTACTCTGACTCCAATGAGCAGTTCTTC.

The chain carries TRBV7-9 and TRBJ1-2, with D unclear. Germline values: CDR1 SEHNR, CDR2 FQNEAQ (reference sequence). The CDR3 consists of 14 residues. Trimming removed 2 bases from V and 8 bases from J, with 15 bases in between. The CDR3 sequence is CASSLSSGGFGYTF. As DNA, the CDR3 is TGTGCCAGCAGCTTATCGTCGGGAGGATTCGGCTACACCTTC.

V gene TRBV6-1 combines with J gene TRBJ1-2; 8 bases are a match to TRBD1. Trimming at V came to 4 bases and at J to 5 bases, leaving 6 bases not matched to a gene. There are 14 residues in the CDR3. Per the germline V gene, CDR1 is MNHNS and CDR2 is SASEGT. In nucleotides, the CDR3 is TGTGCCAGCAGTGCGACAGGGGTACCTTATGGCTACACCTTC. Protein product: CASSATGVPYGYTF.

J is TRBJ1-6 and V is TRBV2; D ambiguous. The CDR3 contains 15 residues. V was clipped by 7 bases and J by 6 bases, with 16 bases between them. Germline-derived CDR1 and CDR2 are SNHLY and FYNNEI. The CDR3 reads CASTFTGGTNSPLHF. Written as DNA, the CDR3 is TGTGCCAGCACTTTTACGGGAGGTACTAATTCACCCCTCCACTTT.

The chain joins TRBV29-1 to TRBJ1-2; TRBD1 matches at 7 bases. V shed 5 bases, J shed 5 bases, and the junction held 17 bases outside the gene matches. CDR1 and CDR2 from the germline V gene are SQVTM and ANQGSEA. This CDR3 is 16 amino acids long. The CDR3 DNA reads TGCAGCGTTACCAGACAGGGTAGTCTTACAGAATATGGCTACACCTTC. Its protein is CSVTRQGSLTEYGYTF.

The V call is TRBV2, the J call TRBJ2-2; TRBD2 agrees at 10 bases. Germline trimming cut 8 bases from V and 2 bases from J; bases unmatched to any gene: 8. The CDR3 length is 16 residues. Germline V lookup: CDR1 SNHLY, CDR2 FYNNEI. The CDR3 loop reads CASGGLAGANTGELFF. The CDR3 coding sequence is TGTGCCAGCGGGGGGCTAGCGGGAGCAAACACCGGGGAGCTGTTTTTT.

CDR3 DNA sequence: TGTGCCACCAGCAGAGGGAGACGGTATGGCTACACCTTC. It specifies CATSRGRRYGYTF. J is TRBJ1-2 and V is TRBV15; no clear D. Trimming left V 1 base short and J 5 bases short, with 8 bases between. This CDR3 is 13 amino acids long. Germline-derived CDR1 and CDR2 are LNHNV and YYDKDF (reference sequence).

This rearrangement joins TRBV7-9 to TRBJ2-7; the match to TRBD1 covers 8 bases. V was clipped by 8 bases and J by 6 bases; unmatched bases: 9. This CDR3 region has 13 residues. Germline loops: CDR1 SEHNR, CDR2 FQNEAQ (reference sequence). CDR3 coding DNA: TGTGCCAGCGCTCCGGGACAGGTGGGCGAGCAGTACTTC. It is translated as CASAPGQVGEQYF.

The CDR3 coding sequence is TGCGCCAGCAGGGAGGCTGGGGCCAACGTCCTGACTTTC. This gives the protein CASREAGANVLTF. The rearrangement joins TRBV5-1 to TRBJ2-6, with D possibly being TRBD2 (5 bases). This CDR3 is built from 13 residues. The germline V and J ends were trimmed by 5 bases and 2 bases, with 5 bases remaining between them. Germline V gene data show CDR1 as SGHRS and CDR2 as YFSETQ.

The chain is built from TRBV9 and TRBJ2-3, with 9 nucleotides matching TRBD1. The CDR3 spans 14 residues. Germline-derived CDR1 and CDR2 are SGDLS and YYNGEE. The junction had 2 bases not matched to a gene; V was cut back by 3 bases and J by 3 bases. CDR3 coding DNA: TGTGCCAGCAGCGACGACAGGGGGACAGATACGCAGTATTTT. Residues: CASSDDRGTDTQYF.

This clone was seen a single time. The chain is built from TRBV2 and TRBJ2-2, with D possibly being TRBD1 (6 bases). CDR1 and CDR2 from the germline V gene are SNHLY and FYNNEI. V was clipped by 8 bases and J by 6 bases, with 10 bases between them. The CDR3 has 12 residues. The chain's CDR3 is CASSQGPGELFF. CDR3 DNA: TGTGCCAGCTCTCAGGGGCCCGGGGAGCTGTTTTTT.

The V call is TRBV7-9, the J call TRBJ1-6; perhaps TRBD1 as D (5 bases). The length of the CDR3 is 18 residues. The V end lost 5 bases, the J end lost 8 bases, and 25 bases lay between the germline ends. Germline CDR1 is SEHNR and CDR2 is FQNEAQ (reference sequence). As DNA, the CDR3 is TGTGCCAGCAGCGACCGTCGGGTCGGGGGAGGGATAGATTCACCCCTCCACTTT. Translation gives CASSDRRVGGGIDSPLHF.

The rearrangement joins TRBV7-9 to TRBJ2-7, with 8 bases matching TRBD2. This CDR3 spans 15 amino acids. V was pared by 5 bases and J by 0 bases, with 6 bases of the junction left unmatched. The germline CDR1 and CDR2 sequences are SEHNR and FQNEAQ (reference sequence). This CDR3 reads CASSETSGSSYEQYF. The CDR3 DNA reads TGTGCCAGCAGCGAAACTAGCGGATCCTCCTACGAGCAGTACTTC.

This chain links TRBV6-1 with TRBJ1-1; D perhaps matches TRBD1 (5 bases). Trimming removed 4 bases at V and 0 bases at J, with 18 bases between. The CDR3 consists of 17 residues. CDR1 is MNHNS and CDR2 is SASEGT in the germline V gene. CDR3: CASSGWRGNIMNTEAFF. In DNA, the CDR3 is TGTGCCAGCAGTGGCTGGCGGGGGAACATCATGAACACTGAAGCTTTCTTT.

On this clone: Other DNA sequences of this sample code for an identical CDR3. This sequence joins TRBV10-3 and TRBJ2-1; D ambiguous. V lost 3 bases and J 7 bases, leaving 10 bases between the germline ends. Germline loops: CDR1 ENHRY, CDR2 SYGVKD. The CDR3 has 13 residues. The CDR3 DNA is TGTGCCATCAGTGACCCCCTGCGAAATGAGCAGTTCTTC. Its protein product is CAISDPLRNEQFF.

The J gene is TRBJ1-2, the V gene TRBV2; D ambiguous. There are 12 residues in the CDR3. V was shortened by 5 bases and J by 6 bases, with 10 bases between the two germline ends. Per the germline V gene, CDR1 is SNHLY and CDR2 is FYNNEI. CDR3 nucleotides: TGTGCCAGCAGTCCGACGGCGGATGGCTACACCTTC. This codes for CASSPTADGYTF. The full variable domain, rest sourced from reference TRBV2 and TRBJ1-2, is EPEVTQTPSHQVTQMGQEVILRCVPISNHLYFYWYRQILGQKVEFLVSFYNNEISEKSEIFDDQFSVERPDGSNFTLKIRSTKLEDSAMYFCASSPTADGYTFGSGTRLTVV.

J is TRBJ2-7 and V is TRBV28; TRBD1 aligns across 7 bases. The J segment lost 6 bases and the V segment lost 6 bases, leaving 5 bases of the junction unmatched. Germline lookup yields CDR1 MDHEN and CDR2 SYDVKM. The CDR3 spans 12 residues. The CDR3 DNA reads TGTGCCAGCAGCTCTGGGACAGTCGAGCAGTACTTC. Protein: CASSSGTVEQYF.

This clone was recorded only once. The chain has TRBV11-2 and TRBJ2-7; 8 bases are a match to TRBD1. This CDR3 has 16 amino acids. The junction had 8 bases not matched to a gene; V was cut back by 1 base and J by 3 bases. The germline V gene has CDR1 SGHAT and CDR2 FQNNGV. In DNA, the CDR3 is TGTGCCAGCAGCTTAGGCGGGACAGGCGTTGACTACGAGCAGTACTTC. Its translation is CASSLGGTGVDYEQYF. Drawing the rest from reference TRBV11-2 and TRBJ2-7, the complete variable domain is EAGVAQSPRYKIIEKRQSVAFWCNPISGHATLYWYQQILGQGPKLLIQFQNNGVVDDSQLPKDRFSAERLKGVDSTLKIQPAKLEDSAVYLCASSLGGTGVDYEQYFGPGTRLTVT.

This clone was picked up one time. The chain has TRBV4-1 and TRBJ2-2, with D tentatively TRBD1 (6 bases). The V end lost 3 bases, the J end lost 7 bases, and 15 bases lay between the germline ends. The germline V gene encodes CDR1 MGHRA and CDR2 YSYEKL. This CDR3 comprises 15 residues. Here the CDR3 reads CASSHGPGASGELFF. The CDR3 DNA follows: TGCGCCAGCAGCCATGGCCCAGGGGCGAGCGGGGAGCTGTTTTTT.

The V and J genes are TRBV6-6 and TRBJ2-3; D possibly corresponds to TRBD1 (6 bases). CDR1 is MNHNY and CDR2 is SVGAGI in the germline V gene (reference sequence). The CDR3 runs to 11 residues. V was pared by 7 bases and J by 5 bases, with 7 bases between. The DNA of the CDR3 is TGTGCCAGCAAGGGGGAAGATACGCAGTATTTT. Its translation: CASKGEDTQYF.

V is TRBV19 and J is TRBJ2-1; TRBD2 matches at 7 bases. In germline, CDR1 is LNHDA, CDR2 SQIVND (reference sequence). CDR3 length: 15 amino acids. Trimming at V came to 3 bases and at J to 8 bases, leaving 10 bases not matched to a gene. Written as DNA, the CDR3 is TGTGCCAGTAGTATTTGGCGGGAGCGTATAGATGAGCAGTTCTTC. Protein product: CASSIWRERIDEQFF.

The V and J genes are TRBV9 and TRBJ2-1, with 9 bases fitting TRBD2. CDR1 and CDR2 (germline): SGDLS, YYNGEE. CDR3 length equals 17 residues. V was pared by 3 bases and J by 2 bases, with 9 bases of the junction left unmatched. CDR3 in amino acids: CASSAISGSLAYNEQFF. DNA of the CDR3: TGTGCCAGCAGCGCAATTAGCGGGAGCCTTGCCTACAATGAGCAGTTCTTC.

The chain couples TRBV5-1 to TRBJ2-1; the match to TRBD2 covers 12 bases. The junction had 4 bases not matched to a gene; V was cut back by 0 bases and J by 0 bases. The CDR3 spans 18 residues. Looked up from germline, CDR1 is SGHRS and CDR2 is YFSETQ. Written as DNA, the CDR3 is TGCGCCAGCAGCTTGGCTAGCGGGAGGGGCAGCTCCTACAATGAGCAGTTCTTC. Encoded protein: CASSLASGRGSSYNEQFF.

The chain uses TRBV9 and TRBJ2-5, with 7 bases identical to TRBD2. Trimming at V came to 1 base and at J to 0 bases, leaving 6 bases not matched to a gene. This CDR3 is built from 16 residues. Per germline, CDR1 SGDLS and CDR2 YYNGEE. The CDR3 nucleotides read TGTGCCAGCAGCGTAAATCCCCTAGCGGACCAAGAGACCCAGTACTTC. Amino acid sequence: CASSVNPLADQETQYF.